The 30 T cell receptor beta chains in this list originate from one sample, sequenced in a study of shared clonotypes between healthy human individuals. In the naive CD8 group, cells lacked CD45RO and were positively selected for CCR7, so terminally differentiated effector memory CD45RA+ cells were left out. Assay: immunoSEQ multiplex PCR; the TCRdb copy retains only in-frame clones and omits some. This table holds about 2 million clones, about 94% found once. Sequenced sample: naive CD8+ T cells sorted from blood. The receptor set was obtained from a man between 18 and 29 years old in good health.

For this clone: Different DNA sequences within this sample yield the same CDR3. The chain recombines TRBV6-5 with TRBJ1-1; D gene ambiguous. The germline V and J ends were trimmed by 2 bases and 4 bases, with 8 bases remaining between them. Germline V CDR1 and CDR2: MNHEY, SVGAGI. CDR3 length: 13 residues. CDR3 nucleotide sequence: TGTGCCAGCAGTTACGGAGGTTCCACTGAAGCTTTCTTT. Protein: CASSYGGSTEAFF.

The rearrangement uses TRBV7-9 and TRBJ2-3; D ambiguous. This CDR3 comprises 16 residues. Trimming shortened V by 3 bases and J by 4 bases, and 17 bases separated the two germline ends. Germline assignment: CDR1 SEHNR and CDR2 FQNEAQ (reference sequence). This chain's CDR3 is CASSFPGTGPADTQYF. CDR3 nucleotide sequence: TGTGCCAGCAGCTTTCCGGGTACTGGGCCCGCAGATACGCAGTATTTT.

The chain carries TRBV6-1 and TRBJ2-2; a possible D gene is TRBD2 (5 bases). Deletions cut 0 bases from V and 3 bases from J, with 11 bases between. The CDR3 length is 16 residues. Germline CDR1 reads MNHNS; CDR2 reads SASEGT. This chain's CDR3 is CASSEALSGYTGELFF. Written as DNA, the CDR3 is TGTGCCAGCAGTGAAGCCCTGAGCGGTTACACCGGGGAGCTGTTTTTT.

This chain uses TRBV11-2 with TRBJ2-1, with D uncertain. Germline CDR1 is SGHAT and CDR2 is FQNNGV. V was clipped by 4 bases and J by 8 bases, with 6 bases between them. The CDR3 extends over 11 amino acids. The CDR3 is CASSSWDEQFF. CDR3 DNA: TGTGCCAGCAGCTCATGGGATGAGCAGTTCTTC.

The chain has TRBV7-8 and TRBJ2-3, with 9 bases aligning to TRBD1. The CDR3 runs to 15 residues. After removal of 1 base from V and 1 base from J, the junction contained 0 bases not matched to a gene. The germline gives CDR1 SGHVS, CDR2 FQNEAQ. The CDR3 region is CASSLGQGGTDTQYF. In nucleotides, the CDR3 is TGTGCCAGCAGCTTAGGACAGGGGGGCACAGATACGCAGTATTTT.

V usage is TRBV28 and J usage is TRBJ2-7; D gene uncertain. The CDR3 is 14 residues long. V was cut by 1 base and J by 2 bases, with 9 bases left in between. Looked up from germline, CDR1 is MDHEN and CDR2 is SYDVKM. The CDR3 loop reads CASSLSTRPYEQYF. The CDR3 bases are TGTGCCAGCAGTTTATCCACCCGGCCCTACGAGCAGTACTTC.

This chain links TRBV13 with TRBJ1-6, with D perhaps TRBD1 (5 bases). The CDR3 consists of 13 residues. Trimming took off 8 bases at V and 11 bases at J, with 16 bases between the two ends. CDR1 is PRHDT, CDR2 FYEKMQ, per germline (reference sequence). As DNA, the CDR3 is TGTGCCAGCCATGGGCAGGGAGGGCCACCCCTCCACTTT. It encodes CASHGQGGPPLHF. Full variable domain (missing parts from reference TRBV13 and TRBJ1-6): AAGVIQSPRHLIKEKRETATLKCYPIPRHDTVYWYQQGPGQDPQFLISFYEKMQSDKGSIPDRFSAQQFSDYHSELNMSSLELGDSALYFCASHGQGGPPLHFGNGTRLTVT.

The chain recombines TRBV27 with TRBJ1-1; the D gene is possibly TRBD1 (5 bases). Germline CDR1 MNHEY, CDR2 SMNVEV (reference sequence). The CDR3 extends over 13 amino acids. V gave up 4 bases and J gave up 11 bases, with 17 bases separating them. CDR3 bases: TGTGCCAGCAGTTCTGTTGGGGGGGAGGAGGCTTTCTTT. This sequence encodes CASSSVGGEEAFF.

The gene calls are TRBV10-3 and TRBJ1-2, with a possible D match to TRBD1 (5 bases). CDR1 is ENHRY, CDR2 SYGVKD, per germline. Trimming cost V 4 bases and J 4 bases, with 16 bases left between them. The CDR3 is 15 amino acids. The CDR3 is CAISVTGSDLYGYTF. CDR3 in DNA: TGTGCCATCAGTGTAACAGGTAGCGACCTCTATGGCTACACCTTC.

This clone has only one observation. The chain carries TRBV13 and TRBJ2-2, with 7 bases fitting TRBD1. CDR1 PRHDT and CDR2 FYEKMQ come from the germline V gene (reference sequence). Trimming cost V 5 bases and J 7 bases; bases outside gene matches: 7. The CDR3 has 14 residues. The CDR3: CASSVNRGVGELFF. CDR3 coding DNA: TGTGCCAGCAGCGTTAACAGGGGAGTCGGGGAGCTGTTTTTT.

The rearrangement links TRBV4-1 to TRBJ1-5; unclear D gene. Trimming cost V 0 bases and J 0 bases, with 12 bases left between them. Per the germline V gene, CDR1 is MGHRA and CDR2 is YSYEKL. The CDR3 loop spans 17 amino acids. The CDR3 region is CASSQDIHRSSNQPQHF. The CDR3, as DNA: TGCGCCAGCAGCCAAGATATTCACAGATCTAGCAATCAGCCCCAGCATTTT.

V gene TRBV2 combines with J gene TRBJ2-5; TRBD2 matches at 8 bases. Germline assignment: CDR1 SNHLY and CDR2 FYNNEI. V lost 7 bases and J lost 5; bases outside the gene matches: 9. This CDR3 region has 14 residues. CDR3 sequence: CASNPGGALETQYF. DNA for the CDR3: TGTGCCAGCAACCCCGGGGGGGCTTTGGAGACCCAGTACTTC.

The table lists this clone with a few counts. The J gene is TRBJ1-6, the V gene TRBV28, with D unclear. This CDR3 contains 10 residues. Germline CDR1 reads MDHEN; CDR2 reads SYDVKM. V was shortened by 8 bases and J by 13 bases, with 9 bases between the two germline ends. The CDR3 sequence is CASSGNPLHF. Here the CDR3 DNA reads TGTGCCAGCTCTGGAAACCCCCTCCACTTT.

The CDR3, as DNA: TGTGCCAGCAGCTTAGGAGGGGGAAAAGAAAAACTGTTTTTT. It specifies CASSLGGGKEKLFF. The chain has TRBV13 and TRBJ1-4, with D maybe TRBD1 (6 bases). CDR1 and CDR2 (germline): PRHDT, FYEKMQ (reference sequence). Deletions cut 0 bases from V and 8 bases from J, with 10 bases between. CDR3 length: 14 amino acids.

J is TRBJ2-7 and V is TRBV28; 8 bases are shared with TRBD2. The V and J ends lost 5 bases and 5 bases, in that order; junction bases with no gene match: 5. Germline loops: CDR1 MDHEN, CDR2 SYDVKM. CDR3 size: 13 residues. CDR3 DNA sequence: TGTGCCAGCAGTCAGAGCGGGGGCCACGAGCAGTACTTC. Translating it yields CASSQSGGHEQYF.

V and J are TRBV2 and TRBJ1-5; 7 positions agree with TRBD1. Germline CDR1 reads SNHLY; CDR2 reads FYNNEI. CDR3 size: 16 residues. Germline trimming cut 3 bases from V and 9 bases from J; bases unmatched to any gene: 14. Here the CDR3 reads CASSDLETGLPGPQHF. The DNA for the CDR3 is TGTGCCAGCAGTGATCTGGAGACAGGGCTCCCAGGGCCCCAGCATTTT.

The chain has TRBV27 and TRBJ1-5; possible D gene TRBD1, 5 bases. Germline V lookup: CDR1 MNHEY, CDR2 SMNVEV (reference sequence). This CDR3 has 14 residues. Trimming left V 6 bases short and J 4 bases short, with 13 bases between. CDR3 bases: TGTGCCAGCAGCCCGACAGTGACAAATCAGCCCCAGCATTTT. Its protein product is CASSPTVTNQPQHF.

The count of this clone is one. The J gene is TRBJ2-7, the V gene TRBV5-1; D ambiguous. The CDR3 loop spans 13 amino acids. From germline, CDR1 is SGHRS and CDR2 YFSETQ. The ends were cut back, 5 bases at V and 3 bases at J, with 12 bases in the middle. The CDR3 here is CASSIRADYEQYF. The CDR3 DNA reads as TGCGCCAGCAGTATAAGGGCAGACTACGAGCAGTACTTC.

CDR3 in amino acids: CASSHRVQNEDTQYF. In nucleotides, the CDR3 is TGCGCCAGCAGCCACCGGGTCCAAAACGAAGATACGCAGTATTTT. This chain connects TRBV4-1 to TRBJ2-3; D remains unclear. V was pared by 3 bases and J by 5 bases, with 15 bases between. Per the germline V gene, CDR1 is MGHRA and CDR2 is YSYEKL. This CDR3 region has 15 residues.

The rearrangement links TRBV6-5 to TRBJ1-5; 11 nucleotides align to TRBD1. Germline values: CDR1 MNHEY, CDR2 SVGAGI. V lost 2 bases to trimming and J lost 9 bases; unmatched junction nucleotides: 3. CDR3 length: 14 residues. The CDR3: CASSYGTGGSPQHF. For the CDR3, the DNA is TGTGCCAGCAGTTACGGGACAGGGGGGTCGCCCCAGCATTTT.

A word on this clone: The sample has other DNA sequences that encode this CDR3 too. The V and J genes are TRBV9 and TRBJ2-2; D gene uncertain. The length of the CDR3 is 13 residues. Germline V CDR1 and CDR2: SGDLS, YYNGEE. V lost 2 bases and J 0 bases, leaving 2 bases between the germline ends. The CDR3 bases are TGTGCCAGCAGCGTCTCGAACACCGGGGAGCTGTTTTTT. It encodes CASSVSNTGELFF.

The chain combines TRBV30 with TRBJ2-7; TRBD1 matches at 10 bases. This CDR3 comprises 14 residues. The junction had 4 bases not matched to a gene; V was cut back by 4 bases and J by 1 base. Germline V lookup: CDR1 GTSNPN, CDR2 SVGIG (reference sequence). The CDR3 nucleotides read TGTGCCTGGATCGACAGGGGGCTTTCCTACGAGCAGTACTTC. This gives the protein CAWIDRGLSYEQYF.

The V and J genes are TRBV29-1 and TRBJ1-2; D is uncertain. V was pared by 0 bases and J by 4 bases, with 12 bases between. This CDR3 spans 14 amino acids. Per germline, CDR1 SQVTM and CDR2 ANQGSEA. The CDR3 nucleotides are TGCAGCGTTGAAGATCTTAAGGACCTCTATGGCTACACCTTC. Residues: CSVEDLKDLYGYTF.

With respect to this clone: A read error may account for a junction end that differs from germline. This chain links TRBV7-9 with TRBJ2-7, with TRBD2 identical over 11 bases. CDR1 SEHNR and CDR2 FQNEAQ come from the germline V gene (reference sequence). The CDR3 totals 17 residues. In DNA form, the CDR3 reads TGTGCCAGCAGCCTAGCTCACGGGGGACTAGCGGACTACGAGCAGTACTTC. Its protein product is CASSLAHGGLADYEQYF.

This chain links TRBV21-1 with TRBJ2-2; the table assigns TRBD1, which was not confirmed against the DNA. TRBV21-1 is a recognized pseudogene. The CDR3 sequence is 14 residues long. CDR3 DNA sequence: TGTGCCAGCAGCAAAGAGACAGCCACCGGGGAGCTGTTTTTT. It yields the protein CASSKETATGELFF.

The rearrangement joins TRBV13 to TRBJ1-2; no clear D gene. Trimming cost V 4 bases and J 5 bases, with 14 bases left between them. Looked up from germline, CDR1 is PRHDT and CDR2 is FYEKMQ (reference sequence). The CDR3 is made up of 14 amino acids. The chain's CDR3 is CASSSRRVGYGYTF. The CDR3 region has the DNA TGTGCCAGCAGCTCCCGACGCGTGGGGTATGGCTACACCTTC.

The rearrangement uses TRBV2 and TRBJ2-7; 10 nucleotides match TRBD1. The CDR3 is made up of 14 amino acids. The V gene's germline CDR1 is SNHLY and CDR2 FYNNEI. J lost 4 bases, V lost 6 bases, and 6 bases had no gene match. In DNA, the CDR3 is TGTGCCAGCAGGTCCGGGACAGGGGAGTACGAGCAGTACTTC. It translates to CASRSGTGEYEQYF.

This clone came up once. The chain is built from TRBV11-2 and TRBJ1-2; D is unclear. Looked up from germline, CDR1 is SGHAT and CDR2 is FQNNGV. Trimming took off 1 base at V and 5 bases at J, with 8 bases between the two ends. CDR3 size: 13 residues. The DNA of the CDR3 is TGTGCCAGCAGCTTAGGGGTGGCGTATGGCTACACCTTC. Encoded protein: CASSLGVAYGYTF.

The rearrangement links TRBV5-1 to TRBJ2-5; 11 bases align to TRBD2. The germline gives CDR1 SGHRS, CDR2 YFSETQ. Unmatched junction bases numbered 12, after V lost 5 bases and J lost 3 bases. The CDR3 loop spans 17 amino acids. The CDR3: CASSPASGRIEEETQYF. The CDR3 DNA reads as TGCGCCAGCAGTCCGGCTAGCGGGAGGATCGAAGAAGAGACCCAGTACTTC.

CDR3 residues: CASSWGTGIEQYF. The CDR3 region has the DNA TGTGCCAGCAGCTGGGGGACAGGGATCGAGCAGTACTTC. V gene TRBV7-2 combines with J gene TRBJ2-7, with 9 bases identical to TRBD1. The CDR3 contains 13 residues. Germline assignment: CDR1 SGHTA and CDR2 FQGNSA. Unmatched junction bases numbered 4, after V lost 4 bases and J lost 6 bases.